One and the same sample provided the 14 T cell receptor beta chains below, sequenced in a study of T cells in localized non-small cell lung cancer. TCRdb keeps only in-frame clones here, not all; method: immunoSEQ multiplex PCR. The sample includes roughly 70,000 clones, about nine tenths of them seen just once. The sample consisted of peripheral blood, taken before any cancer treatment. The receptor source for this set is a male donor aged 60 or over with stage III squamous cell lung carcinoma.

This clone has more than one count but fewer than ten. This chain uses TRBV25-1 with TRBJ1-6; unclear D gene. V dropped 4 bases and J dropped 10 bases, with 8 bases sitting between them. CDR3 length equals 12 residues. The germline V gene encodes CDR1 MGHDK and CDR2 SYGVNS. CDR3 sequence: CASSGDRSPLHF. As DNA, the CDR3 is TGTGCCAGCAGTGGGGATCGGTCACCCCTCCACTTT.

This sequence joins TRBV5-6 and TRBJ2-7; D may be TRBD1 or TRBD2 (5 bases each). The CDR3 has 18 residues. V lost 1 base and J lost 3, with 23 bases in between. In germline, CDR1 is SGHDT, CDR2 YYEEEE. This CDR3 is CASSLLAKGTYLIYEQYV. The CDR3 DNA sequence: TGTGCCAGCAGCTTGTTGGCTAAAGGGACCTATCTCATCTACGAGCAGTACGTC.

As to this clone: A read error may produce the germline difference seen at one junction end. The chain is built from TRBV28 and TRBJ2-3; weak D call: TRBD2 (5 bases). Germline values: CDR1 MDHEN, CDR2 SYDVKM. This CDR3 spans 13 amino acids. The DNA of the CDR3 is TGTGCCAGCAATTTAGGGAGAGCAGATACGCAGTATTTT. Amino acid sequence: CASNLGRADTQYF.

The gene calls are TRBV5-4 and TRBJ2-1; 10 nucleotides agree with TRBD2. In germline, CDR1 is SGHNT, CDR2 YYREEE (reference sequence). V lost 1 base to trimming and J lost 9 bases; unmatched junction nucleotides: 4. The CDR3 length is 14 residues. CDR3 in amino acids: CASSLRLAGGEQFF. In DNA form, the CDR3 reads TGTGCCAGCAGCTTGAGACTAGCGGGTGGTGAGCAGTTCTTC.

V is TRBV28 and J is TRBJ2-7, with TRBD1 as a possible D gene (5 bases). The CDR3 is 16 amino acids. Germline loops: CDR1 MDHEN, CDR2 SYDVKM. Trimming took 7 bases from V and 4 from J, leaving 23 bases between them. The CDR3 nucleotides are TGTGCCAGCACGATAGGCGCAAGGGGAAGAGCGTACGAGCAGTACGTC. It encodes CASTIGARGRAYEQYV.

This chain connects TRBV5-1 to TRBJ2-1, with D possibly matching TRBD1 (6 bases). This CDR3 is built from 13 residues. Germline CDR1 reads SGHRS; CDR2 reads YFSETQ. V was cut by 0 bases and J by 6 bases, with 7 bases left in between. CDR3 loop: CASSLAGVNEQFF. The CDR3 nucleotides read TGCGCCAGCAGCTTGGCAGGGGTCAATGAGCAGTTCTTC.

The CDR3: CAWKGPAGGYTF. The DNA of the CDR3 is TGTGCCTGGAAAGGACCGGCGGGTGGCTACACCTTC. The chain has TRBV30 and TRBJ1-2; D is ambiguous. The V gene lost 4 bases and the J gene lost 7 bases, with 13 bases spanning the gap. Germline V lookup: CDR1 GTSNPN, CDR2 SVGIG (reference sequence). This CDR3 is built from 12 residues.

The V gene is TRBV7-6, the J gene TRBJ1-1; D is possibly TRBD1 (5 bases). Germline V gene lookup returns CDR1 SGHVS and CDR2 FNYEAQ. Trimming removed 8 bases from V and 4 bases from J, with 14 bases in between. This CDR3 spans 13 amino acids. As DNA, the CDR3 is TGTGCCAGCCGGGGGGGTTTGAGCACTGAAGCTTTCTTT. This translates into CASRGGLSTEAFF.

This clone came up once. The chain joins TRBV5-1 to TRBJ1-1, with a tentative D call TRBD1 (5 bases). The CDR3 has 15 amino acids. Germline V lookup: CDR1 SGHRS, CDR2 YFSETQ. Trimming cost V 3 bases and J 5 bases, with 17 bases left between them. The CDR3 DNA reads TGCGCCAGCAGCTCCGGGGGTGCGGGGTGGACTGAAGCTTTCTTT. Protein product: CASSSGGAGWTEAFF.

V usage is TRBV25-1 and J usage is TRBJ1-6, with D perhaps matching TRBD1 (5 bases). V shed 2 bases and J shed 6 bases, with 11 bases lying between them. This CDR3 has 15 amino acids. Germline-derived CDR1 and CDR2 are MGHDK and SYGVNS. CDR3 sequence: CASSERGGINSPLHF. The DNA of the CDR3 is TGTGCCAGCAGTGAAAGGGGCGGAATTAATTCACCCCTCCACTTT.

This clone was observed once. The V gene is TRBV5-1, the J gene TRBJ1-4; 7 positions match TRBD1. Germline V gives CDR1 SGHRS, CDR2 YFSETQ. The length of the CDR3 is 16 residues. The V segment lost 3 bases and the J segment 8 bases; nucleotides outside the gene matches: 13. The CDR3 bases are TGCGCCAGCAGCTCCCAGGGGGGGCTGAAAAACGAAAAACTGTTTTTT. Translated: CASSSQGGLKNEKLFF.

The gene calls are TRBV11-2 and TRBJ1-1; tentatively, D is TRBD1 (5 bases). There are 12 residues in the CDR3. Germline-derived CDR1 and CDR2 are SGHAT and FQNNGV. The V end was cut by 5 bases, the J end by 8 bases, with 12 bases between. DNA of the CDR3: TGTGCCAGCAGCATTGACAGAGCCGAAGCTTTCTTT. As protein: CASSIDRAEAFF.

The chain couples TRBV2 to TRBJ1-3, with D possibly being TRBD1 (6 bases). Germline V lookup: CDR1 SNHLY, CDR2 FYNNEI. Trimming removed 8 bases at V and 0 bases at J, with 14 bases between. The CDR3 consists of 15 residues. The CDR3: CASAGAYNSGNTIYF. For the CDR3, the DNA is TGTGCCAGCGCAGGGGCATACAACTCTGGAAACACCATATATTTT.

This chain uses TRBV10-2 with TRBJ2-7; 9 nucleotides align to TRBD1. V was pared by 8 bases and J by 2 bases, with 7 bases of the junction left unmatched. The CDR3 extends over 14 amino acids. Per germline, CDR1 WSHSY and CDR2 SAAADI. The CDR3 coding sequence is TGCGCCAGCTTTTCCGGGACAGGGCCCTACGAGCAGTACTTC. It codes for CASFSGTGPYEQYF.